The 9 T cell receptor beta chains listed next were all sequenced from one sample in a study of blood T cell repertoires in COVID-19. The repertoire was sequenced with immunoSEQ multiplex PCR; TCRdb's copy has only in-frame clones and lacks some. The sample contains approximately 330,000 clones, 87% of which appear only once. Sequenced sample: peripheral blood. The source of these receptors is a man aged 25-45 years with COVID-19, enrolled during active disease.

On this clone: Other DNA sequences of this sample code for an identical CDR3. The CDR3 region is CASGLRLAGSTDTQYF. As DNA, the CDR3 is TGTGCTAGTGGTTTGAGACTAGCGGGGTCCACAGATACGCAGTATTTT. The rearrangement uses TRBV12-5 and TRBJ2-3, with TRBD2 identical over 11 bases. The CDR3 covers 16 residues. Germline trimming cut 2 bases from V and 2 bases from J; bases unmatched to any gene: 3. Germline CDR1 is LGHNT and CDR2 is FRNRAP.

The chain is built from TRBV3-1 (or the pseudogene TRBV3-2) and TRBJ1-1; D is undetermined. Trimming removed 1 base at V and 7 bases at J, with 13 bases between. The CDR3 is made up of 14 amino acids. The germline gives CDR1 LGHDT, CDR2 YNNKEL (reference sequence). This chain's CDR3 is CASSQAASGVEAFF. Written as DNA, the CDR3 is TGTGCCAGCAGCCAAGCCGCCAGCGGAGTTGAAGCTTTCTTT.

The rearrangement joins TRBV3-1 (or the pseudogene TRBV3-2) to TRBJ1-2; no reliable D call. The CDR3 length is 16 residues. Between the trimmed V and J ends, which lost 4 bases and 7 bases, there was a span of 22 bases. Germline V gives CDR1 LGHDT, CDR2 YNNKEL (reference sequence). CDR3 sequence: CASSLNRDAPWGGYTF. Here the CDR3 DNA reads TGTGCCAGCAGCCTAAACCGGGATGCGCCTTGGGGTGGCTACACCTTC.

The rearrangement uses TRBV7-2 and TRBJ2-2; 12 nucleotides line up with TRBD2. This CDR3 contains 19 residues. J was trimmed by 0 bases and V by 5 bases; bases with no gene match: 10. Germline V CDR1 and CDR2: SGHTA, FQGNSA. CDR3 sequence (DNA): TGTGCCAGCAGCCTAGACTCTCTAGCGGGGGGGACGAACACCGGGGAGCTGTTTTTT. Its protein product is CASSLDSLAGGTNTGELFF.

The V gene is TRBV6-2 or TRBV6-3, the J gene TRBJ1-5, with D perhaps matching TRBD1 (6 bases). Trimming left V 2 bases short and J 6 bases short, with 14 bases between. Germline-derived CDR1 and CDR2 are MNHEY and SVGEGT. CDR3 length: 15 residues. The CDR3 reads CASSYGGAGAQPQHF. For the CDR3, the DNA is TGTGCCAGCAGTTACGGGGGGGCAGGGGCTCAGCCCCAGCATTTT.

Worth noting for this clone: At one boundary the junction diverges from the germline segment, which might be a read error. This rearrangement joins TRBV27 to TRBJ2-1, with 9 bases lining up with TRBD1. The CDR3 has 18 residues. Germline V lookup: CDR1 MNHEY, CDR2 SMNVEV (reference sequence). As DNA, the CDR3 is TGTGCCAGCGGTTTATCCAGGACAGGGGATGTCTCCTACAATGAGCAGTTCTTC. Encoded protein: CASGLSRTGDVSYNEQFF.

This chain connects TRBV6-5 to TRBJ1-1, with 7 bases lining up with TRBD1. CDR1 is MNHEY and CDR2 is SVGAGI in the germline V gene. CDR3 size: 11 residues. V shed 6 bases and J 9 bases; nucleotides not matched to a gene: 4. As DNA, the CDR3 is TGTGCCAGCAGCAGGGACAGTCAAGCTTTCTTT. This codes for CASSRDSQAFF.

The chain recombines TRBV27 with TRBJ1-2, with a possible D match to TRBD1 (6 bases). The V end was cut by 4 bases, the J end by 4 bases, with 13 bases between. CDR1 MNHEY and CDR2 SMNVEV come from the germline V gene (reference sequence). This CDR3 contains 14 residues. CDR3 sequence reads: CASSSNREIYGYTF. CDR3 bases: TGTGCCAGCAGTTCAAACAGGGAGATCTATGGCTACACCTTC.

Here the CDR3 reads CASSLQPGQGADTQYF. The CDR3 DNA reads TGTGCCAGCAGCTTACAACCGGGACAGGGGGCAGATACGCAGTATTTT. The chain combines TRBV5-4 with TRBJ2-3; 11 nucleotides match TRBD1. The CDR3 has 16 amino acids. Germline CDR1 and CDR2: SGHNT and YYREEE (reference sequence). V lost 2 bases to trimming and J lost 4 bases; unmatched junction nucleotides: 6.